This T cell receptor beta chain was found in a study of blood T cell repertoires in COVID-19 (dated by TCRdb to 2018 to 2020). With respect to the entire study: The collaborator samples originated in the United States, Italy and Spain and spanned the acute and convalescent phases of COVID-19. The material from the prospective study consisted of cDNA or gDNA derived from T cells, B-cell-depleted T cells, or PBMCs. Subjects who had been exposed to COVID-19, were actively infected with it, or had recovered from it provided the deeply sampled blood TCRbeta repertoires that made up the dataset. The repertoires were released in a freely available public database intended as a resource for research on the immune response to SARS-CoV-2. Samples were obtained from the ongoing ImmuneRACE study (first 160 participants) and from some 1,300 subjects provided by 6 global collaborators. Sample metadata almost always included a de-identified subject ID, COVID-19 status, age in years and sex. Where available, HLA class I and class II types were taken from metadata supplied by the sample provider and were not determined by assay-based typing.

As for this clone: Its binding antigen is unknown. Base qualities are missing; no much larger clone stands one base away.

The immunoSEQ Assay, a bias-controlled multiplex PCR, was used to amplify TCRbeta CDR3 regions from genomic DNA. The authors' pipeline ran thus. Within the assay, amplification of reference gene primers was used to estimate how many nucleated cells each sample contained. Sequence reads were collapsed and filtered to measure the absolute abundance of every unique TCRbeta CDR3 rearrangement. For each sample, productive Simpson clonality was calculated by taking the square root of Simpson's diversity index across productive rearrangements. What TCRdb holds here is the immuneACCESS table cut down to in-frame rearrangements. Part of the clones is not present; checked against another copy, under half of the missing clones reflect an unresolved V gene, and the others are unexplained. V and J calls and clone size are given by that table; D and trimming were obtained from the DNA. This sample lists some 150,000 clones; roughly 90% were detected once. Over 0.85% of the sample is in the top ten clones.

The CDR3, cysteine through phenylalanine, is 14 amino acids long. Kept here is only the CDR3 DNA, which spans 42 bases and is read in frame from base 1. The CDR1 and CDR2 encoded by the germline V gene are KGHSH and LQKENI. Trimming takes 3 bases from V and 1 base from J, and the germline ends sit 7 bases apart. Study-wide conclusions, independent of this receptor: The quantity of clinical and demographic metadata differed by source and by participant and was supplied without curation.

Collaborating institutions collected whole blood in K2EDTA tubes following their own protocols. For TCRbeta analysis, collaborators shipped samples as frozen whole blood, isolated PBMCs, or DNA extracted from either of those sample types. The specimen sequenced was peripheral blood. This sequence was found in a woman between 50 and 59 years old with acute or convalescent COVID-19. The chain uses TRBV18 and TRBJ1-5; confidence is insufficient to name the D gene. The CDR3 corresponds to CASSPGQSNQPQHF. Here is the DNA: TGTGCCAGCTCACCTGGGCAGAGCAATCAGCCCCAGCATTTT.